These 18 T cell receptor beta chains share one sample of origin, sequenced in a study of metastatic and nonmetastatic thyroid tumors. Treatment of any kind had been given to no patient before thyroid surgery. TCRdb reassembled clones from the PCR reads with MiXCR. This sample yields tens of thousands of clones, of which 15% to 20% are seen a single time; approximately 15% belongs to the top ten. The material sequenced was tumor tissue. The receptors were sampled from a female donor with papillary thyroid cancer or a benign thyroid nodule (not recorded which). Some clones in this sample may be carry-over from other donors' samples.

This clone was detected many times. The rearrangement joins TRBV5-1 to TRBJ1-1; no clear D. The CDR3 is made up of 15 amino acids. Per germline, CDR1 SGHRS and CDR2 YFSETQ. V was clipped by 3 bases and J by 0 bases, with 12 bases between them. The CDR3 reads CASSWSVGLNTEAFF. The CDR3 DNA reads as TGCGCCAGCAGCTGGTCGGTGGGGTTGAACACTGAAGCTTTCTTT.

This clone was counted at least ten times. The chain joins TRBV11-3 to TRBJ2-1, with D tentatively TRBD1 (6 bases). CDR3 size: 15 residues. V gave up 3 bases and J gave up 10 bases, with 19 bases separating them. The germline CDR1 and CDR2 sequences are SGHNT and YENEEA. CDR3: CASSFSGTQLAEQFF. CDR3 bases: TGTGCCAGCAGCTTCTCCGGGACACAGCTTGCGGAGCAGTTCTTC.

This clone was detected ten times or more. The chain is built from TRBV12-3 or TRBV12-4 and TRBJ2-7; D perhaps matches TRBD2 (6 bases). Trimming pared 6 bases from V and 4 bases from J, leaving 13 bases between. This CDR3 is built from 13 residues. The CDR3 here is CASSKRAGYEQYF. The CDR3 nucleotides read TGTGCCAGCAGCAAAAGAGCGGGTTACGAGCAGTACTTC.

This clone was detected many times. The chain combines TRBV29-1 with TRBJ2-3; unclear D gene. CDR1 is SQVTM and CDR2 is ANQGSEA in the germline V gene. V lost 5 bases, J lost 4 bases, and 1 base lay in between. CDR3 size: 9 residues. CDR3: CSVSDTQYF. The DNA for the CDR3 is TGCAGCGTTTCAGATACGCAGTATTTT.

This clone was recorded at least ten times. The chain links TRBV18 to TRBJ2-1, with D maybe TRBD1 (7 bases). V was trimmed by 1 base and J by 15 bases, leaving 13 bases between them. CDR3 length equals 12 residues. CDR1 and CDR2 (germline): KGHSH, LQKENI. The CDR3, as DNA: TGTGCCAGCTCACCACGACAGGGAGGAGGGTTCTTC. This translates into CASSPRQGGGFF.

Notes on this clone: This is likely a read error, given that the CDR3 carries no conserved phenylalanine or tryptophan at its end. The chain combines TRBV20-1 with TRBJ2-7; D is unresolved. Germline V gene lookup returns CDR1 DFQATT and CDR2 SNEGSKA (reference sequence). The CDR3 totals 14 residues. The V and J ends lost 0 bases and 4 bases respectively, with 13 bases between them. The CDR3 sequence: CSARDSLMSYEQYY. The CDR3 region has the DNA TGCAGTGCTAGAGATTCCCTGATGTCATACGAGCAGTACTAC.

At least ten counts were recorded for this clone. The rearrangement links TRBV19 to TRBJ1-1; TRBD1 aligns across 11 bases. The V segment lost 4 bases and the J segment 4 bases; nucleotides outside the gene matches: 5. This CDR3 spans 15 amino acids. Germline loops: CDR1 LNHDA, CDR2 SQIVND (reference sequence). Here the CDR3 reads CASSTKGQGVTEAFF. The CDR3 DNA reads as TGTGCCAGTAGTACGAAGGGACAGGGGGTCACTGAAGCTTTCTTT.

In its sample, this clone was seen a few times. V is TRBV5-1 and J is TRBJ2-7; 9 positions agree with TRBD1. The CDR3 contains 16 residues. Germline V CDR1 and CDR2: SGHRS, YFSETQ. J was trimmed by 4 bases and V by 5 bases; bases with no gene match: 13. This CDR3 is CASSPGTGSNSYEQYF. As DNA, the CDR3 is TGCGCCAGCAGTCCCGGGACAGGGTCAAACTCATACGAGCAGTACTTC.

This clone was observed at least ten times. The chain has TRBV7-8 and TRBJ1-5, with D possibly TRBD1 on 5 matching bases. The CDR3 is 16 amino acids. V was shortened by 5 bases and J by 0 bases, with 14 bases between the two germline ends. Germline V CDR1 and CDR2: SGHVS, FQNEAQ. CDR3 in DNA: TGTGCCAGCAGCCCCTGGGACCTCTATAGCAATCAGCCCCAGCATTTT. Its translation: CASSPWDLYSNQPQHF.

In its sample, this clone was seen many times. The genes are TRBV20-1 and TRBJ1-6, with a weak D call TRBD1 (6 bases). V dropped 3 bases and J dropped 9 bases, with 12 bases sitting between them. The CDR3 is 13 residues long. Looked up from germline, CDR1 is DFQATT and CDR2 is SNEGSKA (reference sequence). This CDR3 is CSARGQFASPLHF. The CDR3, as DNA: TGCAGTGCTAGGGGACAATTCGCTTCACCCCTCCACTTT.

At least ten counts were recorded for this clone. V usage is TRBV27 and J usage is TRBJ2-4; D is unresolved. The germline CDR1 and CDR2 sequences are MNHEY and SMNVEV (reference sequence). The V end lost 6 bases, the J end lost 0 bases, and 9 bases lay between the germline ends. This CDR3 region has 14 residues. As DNA, the CDR3 is TGTGCCAGCAGAAATACTGGAGCCAAAAACATTCAGTACTTC. It encodes CASRNTGAKNIQYF.

Points on this clone: A much larger clone is a single base away; this may be a read error. The sample carries other DNA sequences with the same CDR3. V and J are TRBV7-6 and TRBJ1-2; D ambiguous. Per the germline V gene, CDR1 is SGHVS and CDR2 is FNYEAQ. The CDR3 loop spans 14 amino acids. V was pared by 5 bases and J by 2 bases, with 12 bases between. CDR3 loop: CASSTKGGNYGYTF. In DNA form, the CDR3 reads TGTGCCAGCAGCACGAAAGGAGGGAACTATGGCTACACCTTC.

In the case of this clone: The junction does not match germline at one end; this may be a read error. The chain couples TRBV3-1 to TRBJ1-1; no firm D call. Per germline, CDR1 LGHDT and CDR2 YNNKEL (reference sequence). The CDR3 loop spans 15 amino acids. The CDR3 is CASSPRIGVNTEAFF. The CDR3 DNA sequence: TGTGCCAGCAGCCCCCGGATTGGTGTCAACACTGAAGCCTTCTTT.

This clone was seen many times. The J gene is TRBJ1-2, the V gene TRBV10-3; no reliable D call. The CDR3 spans 14 residues. V lost 0 bases to trimming and J lost 2 bases, with 7 bases between them. In germline, CDR1 is ENHRY, CDR2 SYGVKD. The CDR3 nucleotides read TGTGCCATCAGTGAGTCTTACATAAACTATGGCTACACCTTC. It encodes CAISESYINYGYTF.

The table lists this clone with a few counts. This may be a read error, as it is one base from a much larger clone. Distinct nucleotide sequences in the sample also encode this CDR3. V and J are TRBV5-1 and TRBJ1-1, with D possibly being TRBD1 (6 bases). Germline CDR1 is SGHRS and CDR2 is YFSETQ. The CDR3 contains 14 residues. The ends were cut back, 1 base at V and 13 bases at J, with 20 bases in the middle. Here the CDR3 reads CASSLSAGTQRGFF. CDR3 in DNA: TGCGCCAGCAGCTTGTCAGCAGGGACACAGAGGGGTTTCTTT.

This clone occurred a few times. A junction end diverges from the germline sequence, so it may reflect a read error. The sample carries other DNA sequences with the same CDR3. The V gene is TRBV24-1, the J gene TRBJ2-5; 11 nucleotides match TRBD1. The CDR3 extends over 15 amino acids. Germline CDR1 and CDR2: KGHDR and SFDVKD. CDR3 in DNA: TGTGCCACCGGAAGGGACAGGGGGACCCAAGAGACGCAGTACTTC. This encodes CATGRDRGTQETQYF.

This clone was counted many times. This chain uses TRBV19 with TRBJ1-1; D call uncertain. This CDR3 region has 15 residues. Germline V CDR1 and CDR2: LNHDA, SQIVND (reference sequence). The V end was cut by 3 bases, the J end by 6 bases, with 17 bases between. The CDR3 reads CASSIGLFYVAEAFF. In nucleotides, the CDR3 is TGTGCCAGTAGTATTGGACTATTCTACGTCGCTGAAGCTTTCTTT.

In its sample, this clone was seen many times. The chain recombines TRBV11-1 with TRBJ1-6, with D unclear. CDR1 and CDR2 from the germline V gene are SGHAT and FQDESV (reference sequence). This CDR3 has 14 amino acids. The V end was cut by 8 bases, the J end by 0 bases, with 8 bases between. The chain's CDR3 is CASSASSYNSPLHF. The CDR3 DNA reads TGTGCCAGCTCCGCGAGCTCCTATAATTCACCCCTCCACTTT.